This entry lists 7 T cell receptor beta chains sequenced from one sample in a study of blood T cell repertoires in COVID-19. Generated by immunoSEQ multiplex PCR, the TCRdb table keeps only in-frame clones and is missing some. The sample carries over 30,000 clones, 90% to 95% recorded once. Sequenced input: peripheral blood. All receptors come from a human donor in a cohort sampled during active COVID-19.

This chain connects TRBV15 to TRBJ2-7; TRBD1 aligns across 9 bases. The CDR3 sequence is 14 residues long. V was pared by 7 bases and J by 1 base, with 5 bases of the junction left unmatched. Germline assignment: CDR1 LNHNV and CDR2 YYDKDF (reference sequence). As DNA, the CDR3 is TGTGCCACCACGCCGGACAGGGGATCCTACGAGCAGTACTTC. Its protein is CATTPDRGSYEQYF.

The chain has TRBV27 and TRBJ1-2, with TRBD1 matching over 7 bases. The CDR3 extends over 14 amino acids. V trimming: 3 bases; J trimming: 4 bases; junction bases outside the gene matches: 5. Germline-derived CDR1 and CDR2 are MNHEY and SMNVEV (reference sequence). The CDR3 nucleotides read TGTGCCAGCAGTTTTCGACAGGGTGTCTATGGCTACACCTTC. Amino acid sequence: CASSFRQGVYGYTF.

The count of this clone is one. This sequence joins TRBV24-1 and TRBJ2-3, with TRBD1 identical over 10 bases. CDR1 and CDR2 (germline): KGHDR, SFDVKD. V lost 9 bases, J lost 5 bases, and 10 bases stayed unmatched. This CDR3 region has 15 residues. CDR3 sequence: CATSTADRGGDTQYF. The DNA for the CDR3 is TGTGCCACCTCGACCGCGGACAGGGGGGGAGATACGCAGTATTTT.

The chain couples TRBV9 to TRBJ2-7; D may be TRBD2 (5 bases). There are 15 residues in the CDR3. Trimming took 3 bases from V and 6 from J, leaving 19 bases between them. In germline, CDR1 is SGDLS, CDR2 YYNGEE. CDR3 nucleotide sequence: TGTGCCAGCAGCGCCCGAGGGTCCGCCGGGGTCGAGCAGTACTTC. This sequence encodes CASSARGSAGVEQYF. Together with reference TRBV9 and TRBJ2-7, the CDR3 gives the full variable domain: DSGVTQTPKHLITATGQRVTLRCSPRSGDLSVYWYQQSLDQGLQFLIQYYNGEERAKGNILERFSAQQFPDLHSELNLSSLELGDSALYFCASSARGSAGVEQYFGPGTRLTVT.

This chain links TRBV6-4 with TRBJ2-6; TRBD2 matches 8 bases. The CDR3 covers 17 residues. Germline CDR1 and CDR2: MRHNA and SNTAGT. V lost 0 bases to trimming and J lost 2 bases; unmatched junction nucleotides: 3. The CDR3 loop reads CASSDSSSGAGANVLTF. The DNA of the CDR3 is TGTGCCAGCAGTGACTCGAGTAGCGGGGCTGGGGCCAACGTCCTGACTTTC.

The chain links TRBV2 to TRBJ2-2; TRBD2 might be the D (6 bases). Per the germline V gene, CDR1 is SNHLY and CDR2 is FYNNEI. Trimming took 6 bases from V and 5 from J, leaving 13 bases between them. CDR3 length: 14 residues. In nucleotides, the CDR3 is TGTGCCAGCAGGACTAGAGAAAATACCGGGGAGCTGTTTTTT. This codes for CASRTRENTGELFF.

The chain employs TRBV7-8 and TRBJ2-1; 7 bases agree with TRBD1. CDR1 and CDR2 (germline): SGHVS, FQNEAQ. V lost 5 bases, J lost 13 bases, and 23 bases stayed unmatched. The length of the CDR3 is 17 residues. CDR3 residues: CASSPPTGTAVGAQQFF. The CDR3 DNA reads as TGTGCCAGCAGCCCGCCGACCGGGACAGCTGTTGGTGCACAACAGTTCTTC. Filled out from reference TRBV7-8 and TRBJ2-1, the complete variable domain reads GAGVSQSPRYKVAKRGQDVALRCDPISGHVSLFWYQQALGQGPEFLTYFQNEAQLDKSGLPSDRFFAERPEGSVSTLKIQRTQQEDSAVYLCASSPPTGTAVGAQQFFGPGTRLTVL.